The source of this T cell receptor beta chain is a study of breast tumors, draining lymph nodes, adjacent tissues. Whole-study results and caveats: That most tumor T cells come from lymph nodes remained unproven. Most tumor T cells seemingly derive from lymph node, then expand in tumor. Tumors had less TCR diversity than lymph nodes, more than nontumor tissue. Compared with basal-like, luminal-like tumors shared significantly more repertoire with nontumor tissue.

This clonotype was seen at least ten times. Its antigen is unknown. This CDR3 spans 19 amino acids. Losses at the gene ends were 0 bases for V and 4 bases for J; bases not matched to a gene: 15. Germline CDR1 is SGDLS and CDR2 is YYNGEE. Axillary draining lymph nodes of breast cancer patients supplied the node samples. TCRdb fed the multiplex PCR reads into MiXCR, producing one record per CDR3 protein. The sample has 150,000 to 200,000 distinct CDR3 sequences; roughly 30% are singletons. Sequences were obtained from axillary lymph node tissue. The sequence was obtained from a female donor with breast cancer. Some clones in this sample may be carry-over from other donors' samples. J is TRBJ2-5 and V is TRBV9, with 10 bases lining up with TRBD2. The CDR3 spells CASSVGAGFSLAGVETQYF. For the CDR3, the DNA is TGTGCCAGCAGCGTAGGTGCGGGTTTCAGCCTAGCGGGAGTAGAGACCCAGTACTTC.